This is a list of T cell receptor beta chains from one sample in a study of cytomegalovirus exposure and HLA in healthy donors. TCRdb keeps only in-frame clones here, not all; method: immunoSEQ multiplex PCR. The sample yields about 94,000 clones, under 80% seen once. Specimen: PBMCs. The source of these receptors is a man between 35 and 55 years old in good health and CMV-seropositive. Each CDR3 is given with its conserved first and last residue. A D gene is named only where the DNA matches it firmly. Size is stated for part of the rows, as once, few or many counts, or as a class when the clone is expanded.

TRBV6-1	NA	14	NA	TRBJ2-5	TGTGCCAGCAGTGGGGGACTTGACCAAGAGACCCAGTACTTC	CASSGGLDQETQYF
TRBV11-3	NA	17	NA	TRBJ2-7	TGTGCCAGCAGCTTAGAGGGCCGACAGCCTGGCTCCTACGAGCAGTACTTC	CASSLEGRQPGSYEQYF
TRBV29-1	TRBD1	13	NA	TRBJ2-3	TGCAGCGTAGACAGGGGGAGCACAGATACGCAGTATTTT	CSVDRGSTDTQYF
TRBV18	TRBD1	18	few	TRBJ2-3	TGTGCCAGCTCACCACCGAACCCTACAGGGGCGCAAGGCGGTACGCAGTATTTT	CASSPPNPTGAQGGTQYF
TRBV5-1	TRBD1	15	NA	TRBJ1-1	TGCGCCAGCAGCGCCCGACAGGGGTCGGGCACTGAAGCTTTCTTT	CASSARQGSGTEAFF
TRBV9	TRBD1	15	NA	TRBJ2-1	TGTGCCAGCAGCCTACAACAGGGGGGCTACAATGAGCAGTTCTTC	CASSLQQGGYNEQFF
TRBV4-1	TRBD2	15	NA	TRBJ2-1	TGCGCCAGCAGACAACTAGCGGGGGGTTTAGGTGAGCAGTTCTTC	CASRQLAGGLGEQFF
TRBV9	TRBD1	14	few	TRBJ1-2	TGTGCCAGCAGCGTGGGGACAGGTAGTAAGGGCTACACCTTC	CASSVGTGSKGYTF
TRBV11-3	TRBD1	17	few	TRBJ2-1	TGTGCCAGCAGCTTATCTTGGACAGGGGGCGCCTACAATGAGCAGTTCTTC	CASSLSWTGGAYNEQFF
TRBV7-9	NA	13	NA	TRBJ1-3	TGTGCCAGCAGCTTAGCTGACAGGAACACCATATATTTT	CASSLADRNTIYF
TRBV19	NA	15	NA	TRBJ1-1	TGTGCCAGTAGCTTCGCCAGGGCCGCGAACACTGAAGCTTTCTTT	CASSFARAANTEAFF
TRBV6-1	TRBD1	16	NA	TRBJ1-1	TGTGCCAGCAGTGCCCTAACAGGGGAATATGGCACTGAAGCTTTCTTT	CASSALTGEYGTEAFF
TRBV19	NA	12	NA	TRBJ2-7	TGTGCCAGTAGAGGCGGACAATACGAGCAGTACTTC	CASRGGQYEQYF
TRBV29-1	NA	11	NA	TRBJ2-1	TGCAGCGGTGGACACTACAATGAGCAGTTCTTC	CSGGHYNEQFF
TRBV29-1	NA	14	NA	TRBJ2-6	TGCAGCGTCCTAGGGGATGCTGGGGCCAACGTCCTGACTTTC	CSVLGDAGANVLTF
TRBV4-1	TRBD2	16	NA	TRBJ2-7	TGCGCCAGCAGCCCAGGCGGGGTAGCGGGAAAAAGAGAGCAGTACTTC	CASSPGGVAGKREQYF
TRBV5-4	TRBD2	17	few	TRBJ2-3	TGTGCCAGCAGCTTGGGCAGGGGAGGTAGCGGGGGGTGTACGCAGTATTTT	CASSLGRGGSGGCTQYF
TRBV7-9	TRBD1	16	NA	TRBJ1-1	TGTTCCAGCAGCTTCCGACAGGGACCCTTGAACACTGAAGCTTTCTTT	CSSSFRQGPLNTEAFF
TRBV7-9	NA	15	few	TRBJ1-5	TGTGCCAGCAGCTCAGATTCGACAGAAGCTCAGCCCCAGCATTTT	CASSSDSTEAQPQHF
TRBV5-5	NA	15	NA	TRBJ1-5	TGTGCCAGCAGCTTGGCCGACAGTAGCAATCAGCCCCAGCATTTT	CASSLADSSNQPQHF
TRBV7-2	NA	14	NA	TRBJ2-7	TGTGCCAGCAGCTCACTGGAGAGGACCTACGAGCAGTACTTC	CASSSLERTYEQYF
TRBV5-1	TRBD1	14	NA	TRBJ2-7	TGCGCCTCCAGGGGGACAGGGGGTTCCTACGAGCAGTACTTC	CASRGTGGSYEQYF
TRBV5-1	TRBD2	17	once	TRBJ2-5	TGCGCCAGCAGCCAAGCTAGTCGGAGCGGGGGGGACGAGACCCAGTACTTC	CASSQASRSGGDETQYF
TRBV4-1	NA	16	few	TRBJ1-1	TGCGCCAGCAGCCAAGAATGGGCGGGGCTAAACACTGAAGCTTTCTTT	CASSQEWAGLNTEAFF
TRBV5-5	TRBD1	16	NA	TRBJ2-7	TGTGCCAGCAGCTCGGGACAATGGACAGGCTCCTACGAGCAGTACTTC	CASSSGQWTGSYEQYF
TRBV5-1	TRBD1	13	NA	TRBJ2-7	TGCGCCAGCAGCCTACGGGACAGGTACGAGCAGTACTTC	CASSLRDRYEQYF
TRBV4-1	TRBD1	15	NA	TRBJ1-4	TGCGCCAGCAGATCGCGGGACAGGGGGACTGAAAAACTGTTTTTT	CASRSRDRGTEKLFF
TRBV28	TRBD2	13	NA	TRBJ2-7	TGTGCCAGCAGTCCCCGGGGGGGTCCCGAGCAGTACTTC	CASSPRGGPEQYF
TRBV5-4	NA	16	few	TRBJ1-4	TGTGCCAGCAGCTTGGCCGGGGGGCGAACTAATGAAAAACTGTTTTTT	CASSLAGGRTNEKLFF
TRBV6-5	NA	13	once	TRBJ1-1	TGTGCCAGCAGTTACTCAGGAGATAGTGAAGCTTTCTTT	CASSYSGDSEAFF
TRBV19	TRBD1	14	NA	TRBJ2-7	TGTGCCAGTAGCCGACAGGGAAGAAGCTACGAGCAGTACTTC	CASSRQGRSYEQYF
TRBV4-1	TRBD1	14	NA	TRBJ2-7	TGCGCCAGCAGCCAAGGACAGGGGTCGAACGAGCAGTACTTC	CASSQGQGSNEQYF
TRBV2	NA	15	NA	TRBJ2-2	TGTGCCAGCAGTGGAGAGGCTTCCTTCTCCGGGGAGCTGTTTTTT	CASSGEASFSGELFF
TRBV18	TRBD2	17	NA	TRBJ2-1	TGTGCCAGCTCATACCTGAGCGGGGGCAGCTCCTACAATGAGCAGTTCTTC	CASSYLSGGSSYNEQFF
TRBV11-2	TRBD1	15	NA	TRBJ1-6	TGTGCCAGCAGCTTAGGGGCAGGGGGAAATTCACCCCTCCACTTT	CASSLGAGGNSPLHF